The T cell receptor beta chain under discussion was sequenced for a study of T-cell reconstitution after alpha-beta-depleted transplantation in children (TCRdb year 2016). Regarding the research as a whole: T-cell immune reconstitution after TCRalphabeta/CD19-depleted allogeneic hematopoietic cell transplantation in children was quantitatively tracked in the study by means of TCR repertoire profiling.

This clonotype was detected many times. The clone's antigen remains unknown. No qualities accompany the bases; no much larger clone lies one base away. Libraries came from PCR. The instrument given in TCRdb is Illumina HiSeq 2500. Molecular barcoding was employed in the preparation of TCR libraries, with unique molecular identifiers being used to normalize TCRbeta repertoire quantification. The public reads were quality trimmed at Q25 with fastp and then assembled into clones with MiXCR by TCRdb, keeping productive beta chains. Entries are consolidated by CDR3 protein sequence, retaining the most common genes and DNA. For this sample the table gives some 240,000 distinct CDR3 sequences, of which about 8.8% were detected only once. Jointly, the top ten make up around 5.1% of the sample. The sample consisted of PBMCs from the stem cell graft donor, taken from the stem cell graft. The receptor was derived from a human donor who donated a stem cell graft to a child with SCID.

The CDR3 region reads CASSLGGHLDIQYF. The nucleotide sequence is given as TGTGCCAGCAGCTTAGGCGGTCACCTAGATATTCAGTACTTC. The chain is encoded by TRBV7-6 joined to TRBJ2-7; the D gene cannot be resolved reliably. V loses 1 base, J loses 10 bases, and the germline ends lie 17 bases apart. Looking up the germline V gene yields CDR1 SGHVS and CDR2 FNYEAQ. Taken from cysteine to phenylalanine, the CDR3 has 14 residues. Here the CDR3 DNA is all that survives: 42 bases in frame from base 1.